The 17 T cell receptor beta chains below come from one sample, sequenced in a study of glioma-infiltrating T cells (dated by TCRdb to about 2016). TCRdb shows the sequencer as Illumina MiSeq. TCR alpha and beta CDR3 regions were amplified with the iRepertoire nested amplicon-rescue multiplex PCR (arm-PCR) platform from RNA. TCRdb cleaned the public reads at Q25 with fastp, built clones with MiXCR and kept in-frame beta chains. Every CDR3 protein is listed once, alongside the most common genes and DNA of its rows. The sample table records under 150,000 distinct CDR3 sequences; approximately 39% of these occur just once. The top ten constitute about 18% of the sample. Sequenced input: glioma tissue, nonneoplastic brain tissue, or PBMCs (not recorded which). These receptors came from a human donor with low-grade glioma or glioblastoma, undergoing nonglioma brain surgery, or in good health (not recorded which).

The sample holds a few counts of this clonotype. The rearrangement links TRBV27 to TRBJ2-5; D gene uncertain. CDR1 and CDR2 from the germline V gene are MNHEY and SMNVEV (reference sequence). This CDR3 has 13 amino acids. V was pared by 3 bases and J by 5 bases, with 10 bases between. Here the CDR3 DNA reads TGTGCCAGCAGTTTTTGGTTTTCTGAGACCCAGTACTTC. This encodes CASSFWFSETQYF.

The chain has TRBV10-3 and TRBJ2-7, with TRBD1 matching over 9 bases. Germline values: CDR1 ENHRY, CDR2 SYGVKD. V shed 2 bases, J shed 2 bases, and the junction held 7 bases outside the gene matches. The CDR3 runs to 16 residues. CDR3 sequence: CAISEPGQGTTYEQYF. DNA for the CDR3: TGTGCCATCAGTGAGCCCGGACAGGGGACCACCTACGAGCAGTACTTC.

Here the CDR3 reads CASSPIKGLTDTQYF. The CDR3, as DNA: TGTGCCAGCTCACCTATCAAGGGACTCACAGATACGCAGTATTTT. The rearrangement uses TRBV18 and TRBJ2-3; TRBD2 is a possible D gene (6 bases). The germline gives CDR1 KGHSH, CDR2 LQKENI. The CDR3 extends over 15 amino acids. Trimming took 3 bases from V and 2 from J, leaving 12 bases between them.

This sequence joins TRBV7-9 and TRBJ1-1; no reliable D call. The V end was cut by 9 bases, the J end by 0 bases, with 8 bases between. Germline values: CDR1 SEHNR, CDR2 FQNEAQ (reference sequence). This CDR3 has 12 amino acids. The CDR3, as DNA: TGTGCCAGGGGCCAATTGAACACTGAAGCTTTCTTT. This gives the protein CARGQLNTEAFF.

This clonotype was seen at least ten times. V is TRBV27 and J is TRBJ1-1, with a weak D call TRBD1 (6 bases). The CDR3 spans 13 residues. Germline-derived CDR1 and CDR2 are MNHEY and SMNVEV (reference sequence). Trimming shortened V by 7 bases and J by 0 bases, and 9 bases separated the two germline ends. The CDR3 DNA follows: TGTGCCAGCATGGACAGAATGAACACTGAAGCTTTCTTT. This codes for CASMDRMNTEAFF.

This clonotype was seen more than once but under ten times. The rearrangement links TRBV29-1 to TRBJ2-7; 7 nucleotides align to TRBD2. The CDR3 totals 13 residues. The germline gives CDR1 SQVTM, CDR2 ANQGSEA. V dropped 4 bases and J dropped 2; count of bases not matched to a gene: 5. The CDR3 protein is CSVGDYRTYEQYF. The CDR3 bases are TGCAGCGTTGGGGACTACAGAACCTACGAGCAGTACTTC.

The genes are TRBV9 and TRBJ2-5; D may be TRBD1 (5 bases). The CDR3 contains 13 residues. V shed 4 bases and J shed 1 base, with 8 bases lying between them. CDR1 and CDR2 (germline): SGDLS, YYNGEE. CDR3 amino acids: CASSRQSQETQYF. As DNA, the CDR3 is TGTGCCAGCAGCCGACAGAGCCAAGAGACCCAGTACTTC. Combining the CDR3 with reference TRBV9 and TRBJ2-5 gives the whole variable domain DSGVTQTPKHLITATGQRVTLRCSPRSGDLSVYWYQQSLDQGLQFLIQYYNGEERAKGNILERFSAQQFPDLHSELNLSSLELGDSALYFCASSRQSQETQYFGPGTRLLVL.

This clonotype was detected ten times or more. V gene TRBV6-1 combines with J gene TRBJ1-5; D uncertain. Germline-derived CDR1 and CDR2 are MNHNS and SASEGT. V lost 5 bases and J lost 0, with 11 bases in between. The CDR3 is made up of 15 amino acids. The CDR3 loop reads CASSPDGYSNQPQHF. CDR3 nucleotides: TGTGCCAGCAGTCCGGACGGTTATAGCAATCAGCCCCAGCATTTT.

The chain uses TRBV12-3 or TRBV12-4 and TRBJ2-1; perhaps TRBD2 as D (6 bases). There are 14 residues in the CDR3. V was shortened by 5 bases and J by 7 bases, with 15 bases between the two germline ends. In DNA form, the CDR3 reads TGTGCCAGCAGTGCCTGGGGGGACCCGAATGAGCAGTTCTTC. This encodes CASSAWGDPNEQFF.

The chain has TRBV6-2 or TRBV6-3 and TRBJ2-7; 12 nucleotides match TRBD1. From germline, CDR1 is MNHEY and CDR2 SVGEGT. The CDR3 length is 13 residues. The ends lost 8 bases at V and 8 bases at J; junction bases unmatched: 7. In DNA, the CDR3 is TGTGCCAGCCGTGGGACAGGGGGCTTCCAGCAGTACTTC. It yields the protein CASRGTGGFQQYF.

The genes are TRBV20-1 and TRBJ2-5; 7 positions match TRBD1. This CDR3 has 13 amino acids. Unmatched junction bases numbered 5, after V lost 5 bases and J lost 2 bases. Germline lookup yields CDR1 DFQATT and CDR2 SNEGSKA (reference sequence). The CDR3 nucleotides are TGCAGTGCTTCTCAGGGACAGCAAGAGACCCAGTACTTC. Amino acids: CSASQGQQETQYF.

CDR3 bases: TGTGCCACCAGCAGAGAGGCTAGCGGGAGAGATGAGCAGTTCTTC. This gives the protein CATSREASGRDEQFF. The V gene is TRBV15, the J gene TRBJ2-1; 10 bases match TRBD2. The CDR3 has 15 residues. Losses at the gene ends were 0 bases for V and 8 bases for J; bases not matched to a gene: 4. The germline gives CDR1 LNHNV, CDR2 YYDKDF (reference sequence). The complete variable domain, with remaining parts taken from reference TRBV15 and TRBJ2-1, reads DAMVIQNPRYQVTQFGKPVTLSCSQTLNHNVMYWYQQKSSQAPKLLFHYYDKDFNNEADTPDNFQSRRPNTSFCFLDIRSPGLGDTAMYLCATSREASGRDEQFFGPGTRLTVL.

V and J are TRBV15 and TRBJ2-3, with D unclear. CDR1 and CDR2 (germline): LNHNV, YYDKDF (reference sequence). The CDR3 extends over 15 amino acids. V lost 1 base and J lost 5, with 13 bases in between. CDR3 amino acids: CATSRVSNILDTQYF. The CDR3 nucleotides are TGTGCCACCAGCAGAGTGTCGAATATTCTAGATACGCAGTATTTT.

This chain links TRBV2 with TRBJ1-1, with 8 bases fitting TRBD1. Per germline, CDR1 SNHLY and CDR2 FYNNEI. The CDR3 extends over 13 amino acids. V trimming: 3 bases; J trimming: 3 bases; junction bases outside the gene matches: 0. The CDR3 here is CASSETGDTEAFF. The CDR3 DNA follows: TGTGCCAGCAGTGAGACAGGGGACACTGAAGCTTTCTTT.

The J gene is TRBJ2-7, the V gene TRBV20-1; D is unclear. With 5 bases removed from V and 6 bases from J, the gap between germline ends came to 14 bases. The CDR3 is 12 residues long. CDR1 is DFQATT, CDR2 SNEGSKA, per germline (reference sequence). The CDR3 sequence: CSAASRIGEQYF. In DNA form, the CDR3 reads TGCAGTGCTGCCTCCAGGATCGGCGAGCAGTACTTC.

The chain recombines TRBV2 with TRBJ1-1, with a weak D call TRBD1 (5 bases). Trimming removed 4 bases at V and 0 bases at J, with 12 bases between. The CDR3 extends over 15 amino acids. CDR1 and CDR2 from the germline V gene are SNHLY and FYNNEI. The CDR3 bases are TGTGCCAGCAGTGTGGGGCCAACTATGAACACTGAAGCTTTCTTT. The encoded protein is CASSVGPTMNTEAFF.

V usage is TRBV7-2 and J usage is TRBJ2-3, with D unresolved. CDR3 length: 15 amino acids. The germline V gene has CDR1 SGHTA and CDR2 FQGNSA. The ends were cut back, 2 bases at V and 4 bases at J, with 13 bases in the middle. CDR3 region: CASSLSVMTADTQYF. CDR3 bases: TGTGCCAGCAGCTTAAGCGTTATGACGGCAGATACGCAGTATTTT.